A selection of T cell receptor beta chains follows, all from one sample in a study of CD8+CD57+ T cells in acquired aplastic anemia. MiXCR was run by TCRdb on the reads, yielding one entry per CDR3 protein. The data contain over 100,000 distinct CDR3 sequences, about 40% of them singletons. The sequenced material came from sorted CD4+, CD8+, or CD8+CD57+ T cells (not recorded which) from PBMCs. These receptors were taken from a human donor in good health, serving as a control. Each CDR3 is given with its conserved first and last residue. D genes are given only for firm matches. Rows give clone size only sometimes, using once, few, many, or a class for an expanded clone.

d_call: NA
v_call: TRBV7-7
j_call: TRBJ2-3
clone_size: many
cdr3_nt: TGTGCCAGCAGCTTAGATAGGGGGGACGCAGATACGCAGTATTTT
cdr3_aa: CASSLDRGDADTQYF

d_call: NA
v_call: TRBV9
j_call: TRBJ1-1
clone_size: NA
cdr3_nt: TGTGCCAGCAGCACAATTGGGGGTGAAGCTTTCTTT
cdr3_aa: CASSTIGGEAFF

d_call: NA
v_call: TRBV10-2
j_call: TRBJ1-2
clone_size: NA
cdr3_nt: TGCGCCAGCGGCACGAAGGACTATGGCTACACCTTC
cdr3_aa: CASGTKDYGYTF

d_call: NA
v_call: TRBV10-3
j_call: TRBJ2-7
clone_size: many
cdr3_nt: TGTGCCATCAGTCCCAACGCAGGCAGTTACGAGCAGTACTTC
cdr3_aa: CAISPNAGSYEQYF

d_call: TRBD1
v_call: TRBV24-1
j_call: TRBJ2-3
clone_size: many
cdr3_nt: TGTGCCACCAGTGATACGGGGACAGGGTTCACAGATACGCAGTATTTT
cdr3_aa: CATSDTGTGFTDTQYF

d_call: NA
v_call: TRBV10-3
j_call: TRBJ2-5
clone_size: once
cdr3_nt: TGTGCCAGCAGTCACGACCTAGCCGGGCACCAAGAGACCCAGTACTTC
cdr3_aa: CASSHDLAGHQETQYF

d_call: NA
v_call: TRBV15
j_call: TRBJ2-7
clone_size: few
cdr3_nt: TGTGCCACCAGCAGAACCCTTCGGGACGGATACTACGAGCAGTACTTC
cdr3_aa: CATSRTLRDGYYEQYF

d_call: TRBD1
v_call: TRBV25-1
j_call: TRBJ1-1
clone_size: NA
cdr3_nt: TGTGCCAGCAGAGGGACAGGGGGCTCGGCTGAAGCTTTCTTT
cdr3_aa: CASRGTGGSAEAFF

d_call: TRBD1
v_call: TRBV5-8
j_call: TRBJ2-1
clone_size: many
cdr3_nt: TGTGCCAGCAGCTTGGGAGTCAGGGGGAGCAATGAGCAGTTCTTC
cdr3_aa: CASSLGVRGSNEQFF

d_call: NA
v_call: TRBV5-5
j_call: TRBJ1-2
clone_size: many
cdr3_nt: TGTGCCAGCAGCTTAATAAACAGGGAGCAGTATGGCTACACCTTC
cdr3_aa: CASSLINREQYGYTF

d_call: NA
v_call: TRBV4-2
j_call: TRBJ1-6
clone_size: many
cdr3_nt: TGTGCCAGCAGCCAAGATCTCCCCCGCGGATATAATTCACCCCTCCACTTT
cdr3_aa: CASSQDLPRGYNSPLHF

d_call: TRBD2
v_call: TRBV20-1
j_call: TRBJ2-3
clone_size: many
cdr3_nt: TGCAGTGCTAGTGACTACCTAGCGGGGCGCACAGATACGCAGTATTTT
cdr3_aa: CSASDYLAGRTDTQYF

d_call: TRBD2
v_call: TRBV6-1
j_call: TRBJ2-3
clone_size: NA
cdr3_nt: TGTGCCAGCGTTCCAGGGACTAGCGGGGGGCTCGGTGCGCAGTATTTT
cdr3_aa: CASVPGTSGGLGAQYF

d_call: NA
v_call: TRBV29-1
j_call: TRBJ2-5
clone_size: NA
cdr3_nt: TGCAGCGCAGAATCCCGGGACACCACCGATTTGGACCAAGAGACCCAGTACTTC
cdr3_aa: CSAESRDTTDLDQETQYF

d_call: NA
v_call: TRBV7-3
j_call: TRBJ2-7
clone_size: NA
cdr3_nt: TGTGCCAGCAGCTCTGGACCCGTCTACGAGCAGTACTTC
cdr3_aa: CASSSGPVYEQYF

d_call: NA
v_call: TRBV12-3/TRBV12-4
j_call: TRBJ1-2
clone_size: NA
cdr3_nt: TGTGCCAGCAGTTTAACTAGGTCTGGCTACACCTTC
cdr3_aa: CASSLTRSGYTF

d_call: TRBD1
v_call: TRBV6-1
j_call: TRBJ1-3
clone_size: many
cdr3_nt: TGTGCCAGCAGTCCTTTGGTCAGGGGGCGGTCTGGAAACACCATATATTTT
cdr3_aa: CASSPLVRGRSGNTIYF

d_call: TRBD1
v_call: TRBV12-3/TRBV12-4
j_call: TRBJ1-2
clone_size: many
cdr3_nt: TGTGCCAGCAGTTTAGAGACAGGGATCTATGGCTACACCTTC
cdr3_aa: CASSLETGIYGYTF

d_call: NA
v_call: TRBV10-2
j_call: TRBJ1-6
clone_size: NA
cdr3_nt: TGCGCCAGCAGACGGACCGAGACGACGCGGTCACCCCTCCACTTT
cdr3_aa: CASRRTETTRSPLHF

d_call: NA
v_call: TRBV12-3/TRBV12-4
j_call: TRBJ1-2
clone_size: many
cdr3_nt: TGTGCCAGCAGTTTGAGTAACAGAGGCCATGGCTACACCTTC
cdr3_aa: CASSLSNRGHGYTF

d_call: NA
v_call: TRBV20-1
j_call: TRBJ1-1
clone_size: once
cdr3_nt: TGCAGTGCTAGAGACGCGAAGAACACTGAAGCTTTCTTT
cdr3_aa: CSARDAKNTEAFF

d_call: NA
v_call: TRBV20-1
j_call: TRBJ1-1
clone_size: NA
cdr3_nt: TGCAGTGCTCCGGACAGCTCAAACACTGAAGCTTTCTTT
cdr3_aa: CSAPDSSNTEAFF

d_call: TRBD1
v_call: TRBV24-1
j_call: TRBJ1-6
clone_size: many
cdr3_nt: TGTGCCACCAGTGATGCGGGACAGAGCTCCTATAATTCACCCCTCCACTTT
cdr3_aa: CATSDAGQSSYNSPLHF

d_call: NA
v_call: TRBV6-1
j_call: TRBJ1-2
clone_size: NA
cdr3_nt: TGTGCCAGCAGTCGCGCAGCAGGGAGGAACTATGGCTACACCTTC
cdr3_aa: CASSRAAGRNYGYTF

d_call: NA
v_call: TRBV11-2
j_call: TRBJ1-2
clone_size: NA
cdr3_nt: TGTGCCAGCAGCTTATTGGGCTATGGCTACACCTTC
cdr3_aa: CASSLLGYGYTF

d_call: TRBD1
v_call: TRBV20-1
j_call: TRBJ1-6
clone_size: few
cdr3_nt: TGCAGTGCTACCCCGGGACAGCACCCGAATTCACCCCTCCACTTT
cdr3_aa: CSATPGQHPNSPLHF

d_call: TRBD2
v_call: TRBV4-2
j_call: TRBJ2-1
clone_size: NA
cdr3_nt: TGTGCCAGCAGCCCATCAATCCGGACTAGCGGAAACCACTACAATGAGCAGTTCTTC
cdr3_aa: CASSPSIRTSGNHYNEQFF

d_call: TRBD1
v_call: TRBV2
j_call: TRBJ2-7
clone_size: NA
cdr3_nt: TGTGCCAGCAGCCAACAGGGGGCCTACGAGCAGTACTTC
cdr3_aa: CASSQQGAYEQYF

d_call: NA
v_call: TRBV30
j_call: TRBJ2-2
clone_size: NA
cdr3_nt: TGTGCCTGGAGTGGACTCACCAAAATAAACACCGGGGAGCTGTTTTTT
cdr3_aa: CAWSGLTKINTGELFF

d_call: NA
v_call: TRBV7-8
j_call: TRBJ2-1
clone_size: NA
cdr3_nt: TGTGCCAGCAGCTACCAGGGTGATGAGCAGTTCTTC
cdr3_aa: CASSYQGDEQFF

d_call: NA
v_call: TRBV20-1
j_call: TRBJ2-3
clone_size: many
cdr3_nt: TGCAGTGCTAGAGCGCCACAGAGCCAGTATACGCAGTATTTT
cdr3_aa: CSARAPQSQYTQYF

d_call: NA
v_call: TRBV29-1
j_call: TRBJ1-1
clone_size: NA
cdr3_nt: TGCAGCGTTGAACTACAGGGTGGAACTGAAGCTTTCTTT
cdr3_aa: CSVELQGGTEAFF

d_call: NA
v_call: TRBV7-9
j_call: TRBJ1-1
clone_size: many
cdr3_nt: TGTGCCAGCAGCTTAGCGGGGGGTAGCGAAGCTTTCTTT
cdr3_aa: CASSLAGGSEAFF

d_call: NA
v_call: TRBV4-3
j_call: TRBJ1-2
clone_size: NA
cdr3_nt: TGCGCCAGCAGCCAAGTGATCGCAGGGAGAGGCTACACCTTC
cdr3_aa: CASSQVIAGRGYTF

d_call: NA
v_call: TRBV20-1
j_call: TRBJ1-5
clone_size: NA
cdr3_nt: TGCAGTGCTAGACCCGACAGGAATCAGCCCCAGCATTTT
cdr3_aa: CSARPDRNQPQHF

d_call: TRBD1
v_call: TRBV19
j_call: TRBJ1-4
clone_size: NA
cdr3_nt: TGTGCCAGTCACCCGGGACAGGGCGTCCCGGAAGAAAAACTGTTTTTT
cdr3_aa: CASHPGQGVPEEKLFF

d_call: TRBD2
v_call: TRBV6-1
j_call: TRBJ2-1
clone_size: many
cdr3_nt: TGTGCCAGCAGTGCAGCGGGAGCGAGGTACAATGAGCAGTTCTTC
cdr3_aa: CASSAAGARYNEQFF

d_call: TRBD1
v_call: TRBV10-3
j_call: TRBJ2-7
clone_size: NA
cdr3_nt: TGTGCCATCAGCGGACAGGGGGGCCTAATGGAGCAGTACTTC
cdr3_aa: CAISGQGGLMEQYF

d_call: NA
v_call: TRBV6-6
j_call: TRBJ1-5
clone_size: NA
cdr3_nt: TGTGCCAGCAGGCCCGGGGGGGGGCCCCAGCATTTT
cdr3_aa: CASRPGGGPQHF

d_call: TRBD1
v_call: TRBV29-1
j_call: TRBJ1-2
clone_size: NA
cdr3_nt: TGCAGCGTTACCGGGACAGGGGTAACTAACTATGGCTACACCTTC
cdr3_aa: CSVTGTGVTNYGYTF

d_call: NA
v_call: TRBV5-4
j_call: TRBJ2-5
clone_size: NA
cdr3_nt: TGTGCCAGCAGCTTGGGTGTCGGCCAAGAGACCCAGTACTTC
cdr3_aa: CASSLGVGQETQYF

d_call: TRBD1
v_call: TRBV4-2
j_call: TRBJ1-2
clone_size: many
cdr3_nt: TGTGCCAGCAGCCAAGATATGGGACAGGACTATGGCTACACCTTC
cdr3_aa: CASSQDMGQDYGYTF

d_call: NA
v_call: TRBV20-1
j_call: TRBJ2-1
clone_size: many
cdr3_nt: TGCAGTGCTAGAGAGCTTCGGACTCACTCGAGCTACAATGAGCAGTTCTTC
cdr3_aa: CSARELRTHSSYNEQFF

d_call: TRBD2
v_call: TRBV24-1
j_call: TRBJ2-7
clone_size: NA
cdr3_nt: TGTGCCAGCAGGGAGGGCTCCTACGAGCAGTACTTC
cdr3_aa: CASREGSYEQYF

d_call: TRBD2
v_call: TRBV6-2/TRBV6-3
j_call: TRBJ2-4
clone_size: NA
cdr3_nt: TGTGCCAGCAGCTCTCTTGCGGGAGGGCCAGGCATTCAGTACTTC
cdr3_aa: CASSSLAGGPGIQYF

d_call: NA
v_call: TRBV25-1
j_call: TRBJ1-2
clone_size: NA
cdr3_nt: TGTGCCAGCAGTGACGGGCTTGGCTACACCTTC
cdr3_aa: CASSDGLGYTF

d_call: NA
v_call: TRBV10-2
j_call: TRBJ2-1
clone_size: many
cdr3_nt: TGCGCCAGCAGTGAGTCTACCGGGATCAATGAGCAGTTCTTC
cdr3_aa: CASSESTGINEQFF

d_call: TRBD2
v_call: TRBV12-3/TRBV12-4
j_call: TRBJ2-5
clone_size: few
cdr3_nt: TGTGCCAGCAGTTTGACTAGCGGGTTTGGGGGCCGTGGGGAGACCCAGTACTTC
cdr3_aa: CASSLTSGFGGRGETQYF

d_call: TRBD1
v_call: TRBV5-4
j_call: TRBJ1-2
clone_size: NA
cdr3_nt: TGTGCCACTTCCACGACGGACAGGGGCTATGGCTACACCTTC
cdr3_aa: CATSTTDRGYGYTF

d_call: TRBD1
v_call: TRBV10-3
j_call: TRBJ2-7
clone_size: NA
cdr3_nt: TGTGCCATCCAAAGGACAGGTTCCTCCTACGAGCAGTACTTC
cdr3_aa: CAIQRTGSSYEQYF

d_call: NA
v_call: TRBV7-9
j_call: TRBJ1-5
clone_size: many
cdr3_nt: TGTGCCAGCAGCTTTAAGGGGGATCAGCCCCAGCATTTT
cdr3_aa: CASSFKGDQPQHF

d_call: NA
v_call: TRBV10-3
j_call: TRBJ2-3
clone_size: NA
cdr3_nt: TGTGCCATCAACGAAAGACGGACAGATACGCAGTGTTTT
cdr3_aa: CAINERRTDTQCF

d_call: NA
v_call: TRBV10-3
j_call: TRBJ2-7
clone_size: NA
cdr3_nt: TGTGCCATCAGGGCCTCCTACGAGCAGTACTTC
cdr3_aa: CAIRASYEQYF

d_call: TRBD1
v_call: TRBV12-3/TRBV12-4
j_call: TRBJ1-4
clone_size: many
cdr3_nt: TGTGCCAGCAGGAAACCGGGACAGGGGAATGAAAAACTGTTTTTT
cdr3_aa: CASRKPGQGNEKLFF

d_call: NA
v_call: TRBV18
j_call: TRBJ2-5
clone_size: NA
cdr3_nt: TGTGCCAGCTCACCACAGGCCTGGCGAGAGACCCAGTACTTC
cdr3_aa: CASSPQAWRETQYF